This record looks at one TCR beta chain sequence and its context. The protocol was immunoSEQ multiplex PCR, while the TCRdb copy is restricted to in-frame clones and leaves out a portion. The data hold about 65,000 clones, with roughly 86% observed a single time. The data derive from a study of glioma-infiltrating T cells after dendritic cell vaccination. Study in general: Glioblastoma patients came from Phase I and II dendritic cell vaccination trials.

The CDR3 contains 12 residues. The germline V gene has CDR1 SGHNT and CDR2 YENEEA. V dropped 1 base and J dropped 6 bases, with 6 bases sitting between them. Time point defined: after dendritic cell vaccination, including at tumor progression/relapse. The material was blood, obtained after dendritic cell vaccination. The TCR originated in a human donor with glioblastoma. The chain is built from TRBV11-3 and TRBJ1-2; no firm D call. CDR3 residues: CASSLAGDGYTF. CDR3 DNA sequence: TGTGCCAGCAGCTTAGCCGGGGATGGCTACACCTTC.